Only one count was recorded for the clone carrying this T cell receptor (beta chain). What it binds is not known. The naive CD8 subset, CD45RO-negative cells positively selected for CCR7, excluded terminally differentiated effector memory CD45RA+ cells. These data are taken from a study of shared clonotypes between healthy human individuals. Libraries were prepared by immunoSEQ multiplex PCR; TCRdb keeps only in-frame clonotypes and omits some of them. The sample shows around 1,900,000 clones, roughly 95% of them seen only once. Broader study findings: Sequencing of the sorted subsets was shown by rarefaction to be incomplete despite large depth. Compared with clonotypes that all four donors shared, non-shared clonotypes had lower generation probabilities. The sharing of approximately 4.6% of naive CD4 clonotypes was seen across a handful of donors.

This CDR3 contains 16 residues. Trimming at V came to 4 bases and at J to 7 bases, leaving 13 bases not matched to a gene. Per germline, CDR1 LNHDA and CDR2 SQIVND (reference sequence). This TCR came from a man aged 18-30 years in good health. Some clones in this sample may be carry-over from other donors' samples. Sequencing was carried out using naive CD8+ T cells from PBMCs. This chain links TRBV19 with TRBJ1-1, with 9 bases lining up with TRBD1. CDR3 sequence (DNA): TGTGCCAGTAGTACGGGACAGGGAGGACTTTTCATTGAAGCTTTCTTT. Translating gives CASSTGQGGLFIEAFF.